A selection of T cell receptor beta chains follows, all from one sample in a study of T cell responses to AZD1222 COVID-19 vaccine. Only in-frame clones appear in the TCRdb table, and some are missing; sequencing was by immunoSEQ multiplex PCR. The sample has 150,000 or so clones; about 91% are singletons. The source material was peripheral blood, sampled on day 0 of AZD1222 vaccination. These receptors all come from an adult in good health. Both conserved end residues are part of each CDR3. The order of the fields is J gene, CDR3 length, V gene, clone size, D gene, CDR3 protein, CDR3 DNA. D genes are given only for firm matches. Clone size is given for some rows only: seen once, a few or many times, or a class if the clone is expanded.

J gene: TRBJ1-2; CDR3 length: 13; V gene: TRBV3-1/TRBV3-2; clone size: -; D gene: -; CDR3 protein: CASSKGGSYGYTF; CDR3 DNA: TGTGCCAGCAGCAAAGGGGGGAGCTATGGCTACACCTTC
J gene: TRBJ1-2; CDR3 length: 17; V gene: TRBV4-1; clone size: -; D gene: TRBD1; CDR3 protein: CASSQEHEGAADYGYTF; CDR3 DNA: TGCGCCAGCAGCCAAGAACACGAGGGGGCGGCAGACTATGGCTACACCTTC
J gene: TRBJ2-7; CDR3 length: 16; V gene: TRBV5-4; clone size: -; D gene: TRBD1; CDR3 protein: CASSPTPTGGINEQYF; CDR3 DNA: TGTGCCAGCAGCCCCACCCCGACAGGGGGCATCAACGAGCAGTACTTC
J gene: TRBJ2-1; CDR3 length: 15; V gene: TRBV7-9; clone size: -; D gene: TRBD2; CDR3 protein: CASSSAGGRYNEQFF; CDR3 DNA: TGTGCCAGCAGCTCAGCGGGGGGTCGATACAATGAGCAGTTCTTC
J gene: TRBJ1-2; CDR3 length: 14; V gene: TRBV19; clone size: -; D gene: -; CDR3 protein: CASSRYKWEAGYTF; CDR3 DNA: TGTGCCAGTAGTCGATACAAATGGGAGGCTGGCTACACCTTC
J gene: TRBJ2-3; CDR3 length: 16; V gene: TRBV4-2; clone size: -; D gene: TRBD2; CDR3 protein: CASSQEVAGGTDTQYF; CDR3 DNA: TGTGCCAGCAGCCAAGAGGTAGCGGGGGGGACAGATACGCAGTATTTT
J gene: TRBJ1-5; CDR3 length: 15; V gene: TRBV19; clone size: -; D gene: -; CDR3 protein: CASSSNPLFHQPQHF; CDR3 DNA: TGTGCCAGTAGCAGTAATCCCTTGTTTCATCAGCCCCAGCATTTT
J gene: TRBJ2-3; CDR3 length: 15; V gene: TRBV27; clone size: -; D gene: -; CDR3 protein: CASSLSGHRTDTQYF; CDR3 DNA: TGTGCCAGCAGTTTATCCGGACACCGCACAGATACGCAGTATTTT
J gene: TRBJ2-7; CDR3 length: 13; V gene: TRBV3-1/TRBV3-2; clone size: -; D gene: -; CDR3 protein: CASSPSVVLEQYF; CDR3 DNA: TGTGCCAGCAGCCCTTCAGTTGTCTTGGAGCAGTACTTC
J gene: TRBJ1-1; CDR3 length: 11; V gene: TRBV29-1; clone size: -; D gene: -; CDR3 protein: CSVESRSEAFF; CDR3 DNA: TGCAGCGTTGAATCCAGGTCGGAAGCTTTCTTT
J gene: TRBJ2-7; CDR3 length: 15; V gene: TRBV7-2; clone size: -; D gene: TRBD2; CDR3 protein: CASSTQTSGLYEQYF; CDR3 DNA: TGTGCCAGCAGCACTCAGACTAGCGGGCTTTACGAGCAGTACTTC
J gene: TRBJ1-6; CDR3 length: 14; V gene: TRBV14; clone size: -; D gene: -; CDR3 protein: CASSHMSYNSPLHF; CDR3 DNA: TGTGCCAGCAGCCACATGTCCTATAATTCACCCCTCCACTTT
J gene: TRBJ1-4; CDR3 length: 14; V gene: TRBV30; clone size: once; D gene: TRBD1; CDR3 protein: CAYQSGQGREKLFF; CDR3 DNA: TGTGCCTACCAATCAGGACAGGGACGAGAAAAACTGTTTTTT
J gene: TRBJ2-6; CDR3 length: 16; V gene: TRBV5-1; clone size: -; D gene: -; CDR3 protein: CASSPTGTSGANVLTF; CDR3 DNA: TGCGCCAGCAGCCCAACAGGGACGAGCGGGGCCAACGTCCTGACTTTC
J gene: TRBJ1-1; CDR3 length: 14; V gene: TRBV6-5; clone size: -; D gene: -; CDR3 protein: CASSYGPMNTEAFF; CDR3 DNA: TGTGCCAGCAGTTACGGGCCCATGAACACTGAAGCTTTCTTT
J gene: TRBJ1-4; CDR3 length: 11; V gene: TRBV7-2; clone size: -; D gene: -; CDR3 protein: CASSGWEKLFF; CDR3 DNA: TGTGCCAGCAGCGGATGGGAAAAACTGTTTTTT
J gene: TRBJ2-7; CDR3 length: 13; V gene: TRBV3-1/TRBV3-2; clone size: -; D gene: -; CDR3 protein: CASSQERVYEQYF; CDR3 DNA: TGTGCCAGCAGCCAAGAAAGGGTCTACGAGCAGTACTTC
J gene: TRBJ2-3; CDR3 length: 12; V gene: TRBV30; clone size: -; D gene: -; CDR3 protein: CAWSGRVDTQYF; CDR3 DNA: TGTGCCTGGAGTGGAAGGGTAGATACGCAGTATTTT
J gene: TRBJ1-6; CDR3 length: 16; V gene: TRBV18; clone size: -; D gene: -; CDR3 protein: CASSPPPGSYNSPLHF; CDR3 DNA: TGTGCCAGCTCACCACCCCCTGGTTCCTATAATTCACCCCTCCACTTT
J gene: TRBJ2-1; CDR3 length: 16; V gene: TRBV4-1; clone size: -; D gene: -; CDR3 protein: CASSQTLGTPGNEQFF; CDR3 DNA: TGCGCCAGCAGCCAAACTCTCGGGACCCCGGGCAATGAGCAGTTCTTC
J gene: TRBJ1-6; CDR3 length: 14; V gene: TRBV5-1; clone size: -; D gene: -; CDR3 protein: CASSLDNSNSPLHF; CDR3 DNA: TGCGCCAGCAGCTTGGACAACAGTAATTCACCCCTCCACTTT
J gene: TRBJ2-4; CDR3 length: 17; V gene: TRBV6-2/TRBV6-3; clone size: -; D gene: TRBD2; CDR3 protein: CASSYSPRTSGKNIQYF; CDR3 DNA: TGTGCCAGCAGTTACTCCCCCCGGACTAGCGGTAAAAACATTCAGTACTTC
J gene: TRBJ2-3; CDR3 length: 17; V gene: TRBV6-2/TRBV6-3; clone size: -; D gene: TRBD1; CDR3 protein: CASSPYPTGTGQDTQYF; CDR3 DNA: TGTGCCAGCAGCCCATATCCAACCGGGACAGGGCAAGATACGCAGTATTTT
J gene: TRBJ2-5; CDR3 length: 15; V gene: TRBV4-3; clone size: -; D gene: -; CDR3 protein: CASSQDLTVQETQYF; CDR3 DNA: TGCGCCAGCAGCCAAGATTTGACAGTACAAGAGACCCAGTACTTC
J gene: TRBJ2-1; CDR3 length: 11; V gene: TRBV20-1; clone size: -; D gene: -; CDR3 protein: CSAVAWNEQFF; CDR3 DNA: TGCAGTGCTGTAGCTTGGAATGAGCAGTTCTTC
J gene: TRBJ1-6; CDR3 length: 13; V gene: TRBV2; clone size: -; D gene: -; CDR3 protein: CASRQAPDSPLHF; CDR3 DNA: TGTGCCAGCAGACAGGCCCCAGATTCACCCCTCCACTTT
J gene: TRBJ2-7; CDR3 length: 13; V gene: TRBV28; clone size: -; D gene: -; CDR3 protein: CASSLRITYEQYF; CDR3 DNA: TGTGCCAGCAGTCTGCGAATCACCTACGAGCAGTACTTC
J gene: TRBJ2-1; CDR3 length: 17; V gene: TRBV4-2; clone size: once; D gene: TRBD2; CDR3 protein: CASSRGLAGDYRGEQFF; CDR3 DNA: TGTGCCAGCAGCCGGGGACTAGCGGGAGATTATAGAGGTGAGCAGTTCTTC
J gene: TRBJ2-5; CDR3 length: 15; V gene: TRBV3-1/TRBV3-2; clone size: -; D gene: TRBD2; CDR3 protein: CASSPPLGLVETQYF; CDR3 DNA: TGTGCCAGCAGCCCCCCCCTGGGACTAGTGGAGACCCAGTACTTC
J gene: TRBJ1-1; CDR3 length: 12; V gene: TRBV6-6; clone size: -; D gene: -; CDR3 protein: CASSPRGVEAFF; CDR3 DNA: TGTGCCAGCAGCCCACGGGGGGTTGAAGCTTTCTTT
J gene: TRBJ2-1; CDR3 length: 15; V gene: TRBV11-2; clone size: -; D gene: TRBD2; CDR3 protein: CASSHGTSGSYEQFF; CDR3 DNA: TGTGCCAGCAGCCACGGGACTAGCGGGAGTTATGAGCAGTTCTTC
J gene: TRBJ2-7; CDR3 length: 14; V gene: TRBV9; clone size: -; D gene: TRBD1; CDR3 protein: CASSPRQGSYEQYF; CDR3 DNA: TGTGCCAGCAGCCCCCGACAGGGGTCCTACGAGCAGTACTTC
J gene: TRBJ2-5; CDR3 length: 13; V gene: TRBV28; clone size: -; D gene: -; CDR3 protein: CASSTGLGETQYF; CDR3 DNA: TGTGCCAGCAGCACAGGTCTAGGAGAGACCCAGTACTTC
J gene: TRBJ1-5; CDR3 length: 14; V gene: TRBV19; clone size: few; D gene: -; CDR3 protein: CASIRAGSNQPQHF; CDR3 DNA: TGTGCCAGTATCAGGGCAGGGAGCAATCAGCCCCAGCATTTT
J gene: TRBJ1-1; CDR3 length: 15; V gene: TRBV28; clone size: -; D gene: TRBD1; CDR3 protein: CASSFSTGGRAEAFF; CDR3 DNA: TGTGCCAGCAGTTTTTCGACAGGGGGTAGGGCTGAAGCTTTCTTT
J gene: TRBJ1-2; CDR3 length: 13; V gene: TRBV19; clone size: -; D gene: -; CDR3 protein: CASSASGFYGYTF; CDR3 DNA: TGTGCCAGTAGTGCCTCAGGGTTCTATGGCTACACCTTC